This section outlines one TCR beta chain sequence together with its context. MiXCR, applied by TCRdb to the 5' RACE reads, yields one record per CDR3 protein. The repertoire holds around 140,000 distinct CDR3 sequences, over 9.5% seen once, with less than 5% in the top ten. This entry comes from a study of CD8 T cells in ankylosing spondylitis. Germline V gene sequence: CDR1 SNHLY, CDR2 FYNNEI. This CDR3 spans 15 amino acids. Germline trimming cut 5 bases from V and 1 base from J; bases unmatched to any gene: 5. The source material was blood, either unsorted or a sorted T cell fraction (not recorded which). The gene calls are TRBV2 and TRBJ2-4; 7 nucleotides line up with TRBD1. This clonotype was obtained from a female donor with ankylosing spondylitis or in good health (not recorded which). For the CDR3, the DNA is TGTGCCAGCAGTAAGGGACAGCTGGCCAAAAACATTCAGTACTTC. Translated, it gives CASSKGQLAKNIQYF.